A selection of T cell receptor beta chains follows, all from one sample in a study of cytomegalovirus exposure and HLA in healthy donors. TCRdb's table, derived via immunoSEQ multiplex PCR, lists solely in-frame clones and lacks some. The sample has hundreds of thousands of clones; around 78% are singletons. Specimen: PBMCs. The receptors come from a boy younger than 18 in good health and CMV-seronegative. CDR3s include the opening cysteine and the closing phenylalanine or tryptophan. Each record gives: V gene, D gene, J gene, clone size, CDR3 DNA, CDR3 protein. A D gene is named only where the DNA matches it firmly. Expanded clones are given a class, and other clones once, few, many or no size at all.

>TRBV1|-|TRBJ1-5|-
TGCACCAGCAGACTGGAGGTCCCGTTGGAGGGTTGTTCATGCAATCAGCCCCAGCATTTT
CTSRLEVPLEGCSCNQPQHF
>TRBV11-3|-|TRBJ1-6|-
TGTGCCAGCAGTTTGGACAGCGATTCACCCCTCCACTTT
CASSLDSDSPLHF
>TRBV30|-|TRBJ2-2|-
TGTGCCTGGAGTGAGGGGAAACACAGCGGGGAGCTGTTTTTT
CAWSEGKHSGELFF
>TRBV7-9|-|TRBJ1-2|-
TGTGCCAGTGGGGACACCTACGAGGGCGGCTACACCTTC
CASGDTYEGGYTF
>TRBV5-1|-|TRBJ1-3|-
TGCGCCAGCAGCTTGGGGGGGCCCGGAAACACCATATATTTT
CASSLGGPGNTIYF
>TRBV30|-|TRBJ1-3|-
TGTGCCTGGAGTGTAGCGGTAAGAGGAACCATATATTTT
CAWSVAVRGTIYF
>TRBV19|-|TRBJ1-3|-
TGTGCAACCGTGGGTGGTGGAGGGCTTGGAAACACCATATATTTT
CATVGGGGLGNTIYF
>TRBV10-3|TRBD2|TRBJ2-7|once
TGTGCCATCAGCAGAGAGCGGGGGCGTCACTACGAGCAGTACTTC
CAISRERGRHYEQYF
>TRBV29-1|-|TRBJ1-2|-
TGCAGCGTTGAACCTCTGGCAGGGATAAGAGGCTACCCCTTC
CSVEPLAGIRGYPF
>TRBV19|-|TRBJ1-2|-
TGTGCCAGTAGTAGGGTTGGCAGGGGAGAGGATACGAACTATGGCTACACCTTC
CASSRVGRGEDTNYGYTF
>TRBV4-1|TRBD2|TRBJ2-3|-
TGCGCCAGCAGCCTTTTAGCGGGAGATACGCAGTATTTT
CASSLLAGDTQYF
>TRBV9|-|TRBJ1-6|-
TGTGCCAGCAGCGTAGAACAGAGCTCCTATAATTCACCCCTCCACTTT
CASSVEQSSYNSPLHF
>TRBV19|TRBD1|TRBJ2-1|few
TGTGCCAGTAGCACGAAAACCGGGACAGGGGGCCACAATGAGCAGTTCTTC
CASSTKTGTGGHNEQFF
>TRBV7-9|-|TRBJ2-1|-
TGTGCCAGCAGCTTAAGGGACTTGCAGTTCTTC
CASSLRDLQFF
>TRBV15|-|TRBJ1-6|-
TGTGCCACCAGCAGAGATACCCATGGCGGTTCACCCCTCCACTTT
CATSRDTHGGSPLHF
>TRBV10-3|TRBD2|TRBJ2-3|-
TGTGCCATCAGCCTCCGGGGGGAAGGAGATACGCAGTATTTT
CAISLRGEGDTQYF
>TRBV9|TRBD1|TRBJ1-1|-
TGTGCCAGCAGCGCAGCAGGGGGCTGGGGCACTGAAGCTTTCTTT
CASSAAGGWGTEAFF
>TRBV4-1|-|TRBJ1-3|-
TGCGCCAGCAGCGTGAGGGGGTTACCTGGAAACACCATATATTTT
CASSVRGLPGNTIYF
>TRBV5-1|TRBD1|TRBJ2-1|-
TGCGCCAGCAGCTTGGTTGCCAGGGGGCCTGGTAATGAGCAGTTCTTC
CASSLVARGPGNEQFF
>TRBV19|TRBD1|TRBJ2-1|-
TGTGCCAGTAGTCCGGACGGGACAGGGTACAATGAGCAGTTCTTC
CASSPDGTGYNEQFF
>TRBV19|TRBD1|TRBJ1-1|-
TGTGCCAGTACCAACAGGGGAAACACTGAAGCTTTCTTT
CASTNRGNTEAFF
>TRBV7-9|-|TRBJ1-1|-
TGTGCCAGCAGCATCTGGGTCCGCTCGGGCACTGAAGCTTTCTTT
CASSIWVRSGTEAFF
>TRBV4-1|TRBD1|TRBJ1-5|-
TGCGCCAGCAGCCAAGATGGACAGGGGATTCAGCCCCAGCATTTT
CASSQDGQGIQPQHF
>TRBV30|-|TRBJ1-1|-
TGTGCCTGGGACGATATAGCTACGAACACTGAAGCTTTCTTT
CAWDDIATNTEAFF
>TRBV10-2|-|TRBJ2-1|-
TGCGCCAGCATTAACAGGGAGACTAACAATGAGCAGTTCTTC
CASINRETNNEQFF
>TRBV7-9|-|TRBJ1-1|-
TGTGCCAGCAGCTTACAGAACACTGAAGCTTTCTTT
CASSLQNTEAFF
>TRBV5-1|-|TRBJ1-5|few
TGCGCCAGCAGCACGGGAGGGCAGGGACATCAGCCCCAGCATTTT
CASSTGGQGHQPQHF
>TRBV1|-|TRBJ2-5|-
TGCACCAGCAGCCAATTTAACCGAACAGGGCTAGGTGAGACCCAGTACTTC
CTSSQFNRTGLGETQYF
>TRBV21-1|-|TRBJ1-2|-
TGTGCCAGCAACGATTCGGGGGGGGCGGTCTATGGCTACACCTTC
CASNDSGGAVYGYTF
>TRBV5-4|TRBD1|TRBJ1-1|-
TGTGCCAGCAGACCGGACAGGGCGCCCATGAACACTGAAGCTTTCTTT
CASRPDRAPMNTEAFF